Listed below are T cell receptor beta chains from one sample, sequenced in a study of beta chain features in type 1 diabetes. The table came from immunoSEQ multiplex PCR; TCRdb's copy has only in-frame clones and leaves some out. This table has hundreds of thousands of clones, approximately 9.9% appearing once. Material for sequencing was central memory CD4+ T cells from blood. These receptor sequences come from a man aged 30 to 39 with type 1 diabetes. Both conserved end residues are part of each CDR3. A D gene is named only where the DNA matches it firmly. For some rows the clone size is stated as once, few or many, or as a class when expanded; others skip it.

CDR3 protein: CASSGGSAGRNSPLHF
CDR3 DNA: TGTGCCAGCAGCGGTGGGAGTGCAGGGCGAAATTCACCCCTCCACTTT
D gene: -
V gene: TRBV7-9
clone size: many
J gene: TRBJ1-6

CDR3 protein: CASSGGQRGADTGELFF
CDR3 DNA: TGTGCCAGCAGCGGGGGGCAGCGGGGGGCCGACACCGGGGAGCTGTTTTTT
D gene: TRBD2
V gene: TRBV25-1
clone size: -
J gene: TRBJ2-2

CDR3 protein: CASSPSGLAGGKNIQYF
CDR3 DNA: TGTGCCAGCTCCCCTTCGGGACTAGCGGGGGGGAAAAACATTCAGTACTTC
D gene: TRBD2
V gene: TRBV27
clone size: -
J gene: TRBJ2-4

CDR3 protein: CAINSGTFVYGYTF
CDR3 DNA: TGTGCCATCAACTCGGGGACTTTTGTCTATGGCTACACCTTC
D gene: -
V gene: TRBV10-3
clone size: few
J gene: TRBJ1-2

CDR3 protein: CASSLTALYGYTF
CDR3 DNA: TGTGCCAGCAGCCTGACAGCCCTATATGGCTACACCTTC
D gene: -
V gene: TRBV28
clone size: -
J gene: TRBJ1-2

CDR3 protein: CASRLGRLETDTQYF
CDR3 DNA: TGTGCCAGCAGACTCGGACGTCTAGAGACAGATACGCAGTATTTT
D gene: -
V gene: TRBV6-6
clone size: -
J gene: TRBJ2-3

CDR3 protein: CAISESIQGNTIYF
CDR3 DNA: TGTGCCATCAGTGAGTCTATTCAGGGAAACACCATATATTTT
D gene: -
V gene: TRBV10-3
clone size: few
J gene: TRBJ1-3

CDR3 protein: CASSYEGTRQFF
CDR3 DNA: TGCGCCAGCAGCTATGAGGGGACCCGGCAGTTCTTC
D gene: -
V gene: TRBV5-1
clone size: few
J gene: TRBJ2-1

CDR3 protein: CASSTGQMNTEAFF
CDR3 DNA: TGTGCCAGTAGTACGGGACAGATGAACACTGAAGCTTTCTTT
D gene: TRBD1
V gene: TRBV19
clone size: -
J gene: TRBJ1-1

CDR3 protein: CASSLESPPRQYF
CDR3 DNA: TGTGCCAGCAGCTTAGAATCGCCCCCACGACAGTACTTC
D gene: -
V gene: TRBV7-2
clone size: -
J gene: TRBJ2-7

CDR3 protein: CASSYGGQETQYF
CDR3 DNA: TGTGCCAGCAGTTATGGGGGGCAAGAGACCCAGTACTTC
D gene: -
V gene: TRBV6-5
clone size: -
J gene: TRBJ2-5

CDR3 protein: CASSPTSFNDEQFF
CDR3 DNA: TGTGCCAGCAGCCCCACTAGCTTTAACGATGAGCAGTTCTTC
D gene: -
V gene: TRBV7-9
clone size: many
J gene: TRBJ2-1

CDR3 protein: CSVRQGMGETQYF
CDR3 DNA: TGCAGCGTTCGACAGGGGATGGGGGAGACCCAGTACTTC
D gene: TRBD1
V gene: TRBV29-1
clone size: few
J gene: TRBJ2-5

CDR3 protein: CASSLVGSGGGTDTQYF
CDR3 DNA: TGTGCCAGCAGCTTAGTAGGTAGCGGGGGCGGCACAGATACGCAGTATTTT
D gene: TRBD2
V gene: TRBV7-2
clone size: -
J gene: TRBJ2-3

CDR3 protein: CASSIGRNEQFF
CDR3 DNA: TGTGCCAGCAGCATTGGCCGAAATGAGCAGTTCTTC
D gene: -
V gene: TRBV11-2
clone size: -
J gene: TRBJ2-1

CDR3 protein: CASSFRGYEQYF
CDR3 DNA: TGTGCCAGCAGTTTTCGAGGGTACGAGCAGTACTTC
D gene: -
V gene: TRBV27
clone size: few
J gene: TRBJ2-7

CDR3 protein: CASSLGGQGSEQYF
CDR3 DNA: TGCGCCAGCAGCTTGGGCGGACAGGGAAGCGAGCAGTACTTC
D gene: TRBD1
V gene: TRBV5-1
clone size: few
J gene: TRBJ2-7

CDR3 protein: CASSNWMTGREETQYF
CDR3 DNA: TGTGCCAGCAGCAACTGGATGACTGGGAGGGAGGAGACCCAGTACTTC
D gene: -
V gene: TRBV21-1
clone size: -
J gene: TRBJ2-5

CDR3 protein: CASSAQRGGADTQYF
CDR3 DNA: TGTGCCAGCAGCGCCCAGCGGGGGGGTGCAGATACGCAGTATTTT
D gene: TRBD2
V gene: TRBV7-7
clone size: few
J gene: TRBJ2-3

CDR3 protein: CASSLTGFTGELFF
CDR3 DNA: TGTGCCAGCAGTTTGACGGGATTCACCGGGGAGCTGTTTTTT
D gene: -
V gene: TRBV28
clone size: -
J gene: TRBJ2-2

CDR3 protein: CASSRTGLGGAFF
CDR3 DNA: TGTGCCAGCAGTCGGACAGGACTGGGGGGAGCTTTCTTT
D gene: TRBD1
V gene: TRBV28
clone size: -
J gene: TRBJ1-1

CDR3 protein: CASSRLAGGKETQYF
CDR3 DNA: TGTGCCAGCAGTAGACTAGCGGGGGGGAAAGAGACCCAGTACTTC
D gene: TRBD2
V gene: TRBV27
clone size: few
J gene: TRBJ2-5

CDR3 protein: CASSPLGGARNIQYF
CDR3 DNA: TGTGCCAGCAGCCCCCTCGGGGGGGCTAGAAACATTCAGTACTTC
D gene: TRBD2
V gene: TRBV7-2
clone size: -
J gene: TRBJ2-4

CDR3 protein: CASSQSNYGYTF
CDR3 DNA: TGCGCCAGCAGCCAATCGAATTATGGCTACACCTTC
D gene: -
V gene: TRBV4-3
clone size: -
J gene: TRBJ1-2

CDR3 protein: CASREGFREEAFF
CDR3 DNA: TGCGCCAGCAGAGAAGGATTCCGGGAGGAGGCTTTCTTT
D gene: -
V gene: TRBV5-1
clone size: -
J gene: TRBJ1-1

CDR3 protein: CASSEYGRDRSPLHF
CDR3 DNA: TGTGCCAGCAGTGAATACGGCAGGGATCGATCACCCCTCCACTTT
D gene: -
V gene: TRBV25-1
clone size: -
J gene: TRBJ1-6

CDR3 protein: CASSLGSNQPQHF
CDR3 DNA: TGTGCCAGCAGCTTGGGTAGCAATCAGCCCCAGCATTTT
D gene: -
V gene: TRBV5-4
clone size: -
J gene: TRBJ1-5

CDR3 protein: CASRAGSGDGYTF
CDR3 DNA: TGTGCCAGTAGGGCAGGGTCCGGGGATGGCTACACCTTC
D gene: -
V gene: TRBV19
clone size: -
J gene: TRBJ1-2

CDR3 protein: CASSPGQKETQYF
CDR3 DNA: TGTGCCAGCTCACCAGGGCAGAAAGAGACCCAGTACTTC
D gene: -
V gene: TRBV18
clone size: -
J gene: TRBJ2-5

CDR3 protein: CASSQALTDDTQYF
CDR3 DNA: TGTGCCAGCAGCCAGGCCCTGACGGACGATACGCAGTATTTT
D gene: -
V gene: TRBV9
clone size: few
J gene: TRBJ2-3